This T cell receptor beta chain is drawn from a study of shared clonotypes between healthy human individuals. Study context: Each donor's CD4 naive and CD4 memory cells filled three plates apiece, CD8 naive two, and CD8 memory one.

Whole-study results and caveats: The expectation was that sequencing depth would affect clonotype sharing among donors.

This clone has only a few counts. Its cognate antigen is unknown. This CDR3 has 12 amino acids. Germline V gene data show CDR1 as ENHRY and CDR2 as SYGVKD. With 2 bases removed from V and 9 bases from J, the gap between germline ends came to 5 bases. Data came from immunoSEQ multiplex PCR; TCRdb stores just in-frame clones and leaves some out. The data show about 330,000 clones, with around nine tenths seen just once and roughly 15% held by the top ten. Sequenced material: memory CD8+ T cells sorted from blood. Subset defined: CD45RO+ cells pooled with CCR7-negative TemRA cells. The rearrangement joins TRBV10-3 to TRBJ2-6; D call uncertain. The TCR was taken from a man between 18 and 29 years old in good health. This CDR3 reads CAISEVDNVLTF. In DNA, the CDR3 is TGTGCCATCAGTGAGGTAGACAACGTCCTGACTTTC.